Presented here are 5 T cell receptor beta chains from one specimen sequenced in a study of blood T cells in healthy people across ages. A second PCR of 7 to 11 cycles used a sample-barcoded 5' primer and a J-beta primer mix. In TCRdb, the 5' RACE reads were re-called with MiXCR into one record per CDR3 protein. The repertoire includes fewer than 800,000 distinct CDR3 sequences, 20% to 25% of them detected once, and more than 8.5% sits in the top ten. These data were also filed under a second study, of T cells of mothers and their children.

The sample was blood. The receptors were gathered from a boy younger than 18 in good health.

This clonotype was observed a few times. V gene TRBV4-3 combines with J gene TRBJ1-4; 10 bases map to TRBD1. The CDR3 length is 17 residues. The ends lost 3 bases at V and 5 bases at J; junction bases unmatched: 9. CDR1 LGHNA and CDR2 YSLEER come from the germline V gene. CDR3 nucleotides: TGCGCCAGCAGCCACGGGTTCGAGACAGGGGGCAATGAAAAACTGTTTTTT. Its translation is CASSHGFETGGNEKLFF.

The sample holds a few counts of this clonotype. The J gene is TRBJ2-5, the V gene TRBV7-4; possibly TRBD1 or TRBD2 for D (5 bases each). Per the germline V gene, CDR1 is SGHVT and CDR2 is SQSDAQ. The CDR3 has 13 amino acids. V lost 9 bases to trimming and J lost 11 bases, with 22 bases between them. This CDR3 reads CARGTFALWAQYF. Here the CDR3 DNA reads TGTGCCAGAGGGACCTTCGCCCTCTGGGCGCAGTACTTC.

There are a few counts of this clonotype. V is TRBV28 and J is TRBJ2-7, with D perhaps matching TRBD1 (6 bases). Germline V gene data show CDR1 as MDHEN and CDR2 as SYDVKM. Trimming pared 3 bases from V and 5 bases from J, leaving 14 bases between. The length of the CDR3 is 14 residues. CDR3 sequence reads: CASSLYRATHEQYF. The CDR3 DNA sequence: TGTGCCAGCAGTTTGTACAGGGCCACCCACGAGCAGTACTTC.

The V and J genes are TRBV29-1 and TRBJ2-1; unclear D gene. The CDR3 loop spans 13 amino acids. In germline, CDR1 is SQVTM, CDR2 ANQGSEA. Trimming stripped 4 bases from V and 6 bases from J, with 13 bases between. CDR3 amino acids: CSVGLSLGNEQFF. CDR3 bases: TGCAGCGTTGGATTGTCGCTTGGCAATGAGCAGTTCTTC.

This clonotype was recorded a few times. The rearrangement links TRBV6-5 to TRBJ2-2; D remains unclear. Germline lookup yields CDR1 MNHEY and CDR2 SVGAGI. The CDR3 runs 13 residues. Trimming shortened V by 2 bases and J by 6 bases, and 7 bases separated the two germline ends. CDR3 region: CASSYQASGELFF. The CDR3 DNA sequence: TGTGCCAGCAGTTACCAGGCCTCCGGGGAGCTGTTTTTT.